This T cell receptor (beta chain) was identified during a study of Graves' ophthalmopathy and Graves' hyperthyroidism. Scientists amplified the TCR beta CDR3 regions from RNA transcripts. After a first-round RT-PCR with HTBI primers, a second-round multiplex PCR was run. TCRdb called the multiplex PCR reads again in MiXCR, with one record for every CDR3 protein. The table includes over a million distinct CDR3 sequences, around a third detected once. This CDR3 spans 13 amino acids. Germline-derived CDR1 and CDR2 are SNHLY and FYNNEI. The V gene lost 11 bases and the J gene lost 5 bases, with 19 bases spanning the gap. Concerning this clonotype: A read error is possible here, since a much larger clone lies one base away.

The clonotype was recovered from an adult man with Graves' hyperthyroidism. The chain uses TRBV2 and TRBJ2-7, with D perhaps being TRBD1 or TRBD2 (5 bases each). Sequencing was carried out using peripheral blood or thyroid tissue (not recorded which). CDR3 amino acids: CAWGPSNSHEQYF. For the CDR3, the DNA is TGTGCCTGGGGACCTTCGAATTCCCACGAGCAGTACTTC.